The T cell receptor (beta chain) under discussion was sequenced for a study of cytomegalovirus exposure and HLA in healthy donors. Both 60 Vbeta primers and 13 Jbeta primers went into the PCR. The protocol was immunoSEQ multiplex PCR, while the TCRdb copy is restricted to in-frame clones and leaves out a portion. The sample contains over 100,000 clones, around four fifths of which appear only once. Overall study findings and caveats: As was reported, the HLA-A and HLA-B alleles of most subjects were accurately predicted from TCR beta sequences. When analyzed later, a missense DCLRE1C variant was found to be linked to TCR beta V- and J-gene trimming. Some segments of the V type, notably TRBV6-2 and TRBV6-3, were excluded as indistinguishable.

Unmatched junction bases numbered 12, after V lost 5 bases and J lost 7 bases. Germline-derived CDR1 and CDR2 are MDHEN and SYDVKM. The CDR3 totals 16 residues. With regard to this clone: The antigen is not known.

The clonotype comes from a female donor in good health and CMV-seronegative. Input material: PBMCs. The chain couples TRBV28 to TRBJ1-4; 8 bases are a match to TRBD1. The CDR3 is CASSAGGASKSEKLFF. DNA for the CDR3: TGTGCCAGCAGTGCAGGGGGCGCGAGTAAAAGTGAAAAACTGTTTTTT.